Shown below are 12 T cell receptor beta chains from a single sample sequenced in a study of blood T cell repertoires in COVID-19. The protocol was immunoSEQ multiplex PCR, while the TCRdb copy is restricted to in-frame clones and leaves out a portion. The sample shows tens of thousands of clones, 82% of them seen only once. The sample taken for sequencing was peripheral blood. Source of these receptors: a woman aged 55-69 years with acute or convalescent COVID-19.

The V and J genes are TRBV11-2 and TRBJ1-2, with 8 bases matching TRBD1. The ends lost 5 bases at V and 8 bases at J; junction bases unmatched: 10. CDR3 length equals 14 residues. Germline CDR1 reads SGHAT; CDR2 reads FQNNGV. The CDR3 loop is CASSTETGELGYTF. As DNA, the CDR3 is TGTGCCAGCAGCACAGAGACAGGGGAATTAGGCTACACCTTC. The full variable domain, its missing parts supplied by reference TRBV11-2 and TRBJ1-2, is EAGVAQSPRYKIIEKRQSVAFWCNPISGHATLYWYQQILGQGPKLLIQFQNNGVVDDSQLPKDRFSAERLKGVDSTLKIQPAKLEDSAVYLCASSTETGELGYTFGSGTRLTVV.

The chain links TRBV24-1 to TRBJ2-2; 7 bases map to TRBD2. CDR1 is KGHDR, CDR2 SFDVKD, per germline. Trimming took 5 bases from V and 6 from J; bases not matched to a gene: 8. CDR3 length equals 15 residues. The DNA for the CDR3 is TGTGCCACCAGTGGGGGCGGGAGTTCCCCCGGGGAGCTGTTTTTT. Residues: CATSGGGSSPGELFF.

J is TRBJ1-1 and V is TRBV5-1; TRBD1 might be the D (5 bases). The CDR3 runs 14 residues. Germline assignment: CDR1 SGHRS and CDR2 YFSETQ. Trimming removed 2 bases at V and 7 bases at J, with 15 bases between. The CDR3 is CASSFREPSVEAFF. CDR3 in DNA: TGCGCCAGCAGCTTCAGGGAACCTTCAGTTGAAGCTTTCTTT.

This chain uses TRBV9 with TRBJ2-1, with 7 positions matching TRBD1. The CDR3 runs 16 residues. V lost 3 bases to trimming and J lost 2 bases; unmatched junction nucleotides: 8. Per germline, CDR1 SGDLS and CDR2 YYNGEE. In nucleotides, the CDR3 is TGTGCCAGCAGCGCCCCCCAGGGGGACGCCTACAATGAGCAGTTCTTC. This encodes CASSAPQGDAYNEQFF.

This chain links TRBV29-1 with TRBJ1-1; a weak D match, TRBD1 (6 bases). This CDR3 comprises 13 residues. V was trimmed by 4 bases and J by 11 bases, leaving 20 bases between them. Germline CDR1 reads SQVTM; CDR2 reads ANQGSEA. The CDR3, as DNA: TGCAGCGTTGTGGGCAGGGGTCAATTAGGGGCTTTCTTT. Its protein product is CSVVGRGQLGAFF.

This clone has a handful of counts. This chain joins TRBV7-7 and TRBJ2-7; 10 bases line up with TRBD1. The germline gives CDR1 SSHAT, CDR2 FNYEAQ (reference sequence). There are 14 residues in the CDR3. The CDR3 nucleotides are TGTGCTAGCGCCCCGGGACAGGGGCCTTACGAGCAGTACTTC. As protein: CASAPGQGPYEQYF.

This chain joins TRBV30 and TRBJ2-5; 15 bases line up with TRBD2. The CDR3 length is 18 residues. In germline, CDR1 is GTSNPN, CDR2 SVGIG (reference sequence). V dropped 1 base and J dropped 5; count of bases not matched to a gene: 11. The DNA of the CDR3 is TGTGCCTGGAGTGGCGGACTAGCGGGAGGGGCCGCCGGGGAGACCCAGTACTTC. Residues: CAWSGGLAGGAAGETQYF. Full variable domain (remainder filled in from reference TRBV30 and TRBJ2-5): SQTIHQWPATLVQPVGSPLSLECTVEGTSNPNLYWYRQAAGRGLQLLFYSVGIGQISSEVPQNLSASRPQDRQFILSSKKLLLSDSGFYLCAWSGGLAGGAAGETQYFGPGTRLLVL.

This clone occurred a few times. V and J are TRBV2 and TRBJ2-3, with TRBD2 identical over 7 bases. V shed 4 bases, J shed 3 bases, and the junction held 4 bases outside the gene matches. This CDR3 has 14 residues. Germline V gives CDR1 SNHLY, CDR2 FYNNEI. CDR3 residues: CASSASGTTDTQYF. CDR3 bases: TGTGCCAGCAGTGCTAGCGGAACAACAGATACGCAGTATTTT.

This clone turned up a few times. V is TRBV2 and J is TRBJ1-1; no reliable D call. Germline assignment: CDR1 SNHLY and CDR2 FYNNEI. V was shortened by 0 bases and J by 1 base, with 12 bases between the two germline ends. The CDR3 is 16 residues long. The CDR3 region is CASSEALQAGNTEAFF. DNA for the CDR3: TGTGCCAGCAGTGAAGCGCTTCAGGCAGGGAACACTGAAGCTTTCTTT.

This chain connects TRBV11-1 to TRBJ2-2; tentatively, D is TRBD1 (5 bases). This CDR3 is built from 15 residues. V was cut by 1 base and J by 4 bases, with 10 bases left in between. Germline assignment: CDR1 SGHAT and CDR2 FQDESV (reference sequence). For the CDR3, the DNA is TGTGCCAGCAGCTTAGGACAGCAGGGCACCGGGGAGCTGTTTTTT. It specifies CASSLGQQGTGELFF.

The chain combines TRBV18 with TRBJ1-1; D possibly corresponds to TRBD1 (6 bases). From germline, CDR1 is KGHSH and CDR2 LQKENI. V lost 2 bases and J lost 2, with 9 bases in between. The CDR3 has 14 amino acids. Here the CDR3 DNA reads TGTGCCAGCTCACCATCAGGGGCTAACACTGAAGCTTTCTTT. It is translated as CASSPSGANTEAFF.

This clone was seen repeatedly, ten times or more. V gene TRBV4-2 combines with J gene TRBJ2-7; D gene ambiguous. Trimming left V 4 bases short and J 1 base short, with 11 bases between. The germline V gene encodes CDR1 LGHNA and CDR2 YNFKEQ. The CDR3 consists of 14 residues. The CDR3, as DNA: TGTGCCAGCAGCCTTGTGGGCAGTTCCTACGAGCAGTACTTC. Its protein product is CASSLVGSSYEQYF.